This T cell receptor beta chain comes out of a study of shared clonotypes between healthy human individuals. Terminally differentiated effector memory CD45RA+ cells were excluded from the naive CD8 cells, which were CD45RO-negative and positively selected for CCR7. Study donors comprised healthy, HIV-negative adults devoid of recent acute infection or vaccination. The V end lost 5 bases, the J end lost 3 bases, and 25 bases lay between the germline ends. This CDR3 has 19 residues. Germline V gene data show CDR1 as MDHEN and CDR2 as SYDVKM. The sorted-subset replicate PCRs were given about 210 ng DNA, which is tens of thousands of T cell genomes. The repertoire was sequenced with immunoSEQ multiplex PCR; TCRdb's copy has only in-frame clones and lacks some. The sample holds roughly 2,000,000 clones, approximately 92% seen once.

The sequence was obtained from a man between 18 and 35 years old in good health. Some clones in this sample may be carry-over from other donors' samples. The chain employs TRBV28 and TRBJ1-4, with D perhaps TRBD1 (5 bases). The source material was naive CD8+ T cells from PBMCs. CDR3: CASSPRRGGSFWANEKLFF. DNA of the CDR3: TGTGCCAGCAGTCCCCGTCGGGGGGGTTCGTTTTGGGCTAATGAAAAACTGTTTTTT.